This TCR beta chain originates from a study of spatial heterogeneity in lung cancer. Study summary: Donors were around 70 untreated early-stage non-small cell lung cancer patients. Among detected sequences, beta-chain ones consistently exceeded alpha-chain ones in number. Whole-study results and caveats: Follow-up blood showed ubiquitous expanded tumor TCRs less than blood at resection did.

There are 15 residues in the CDR3. CDR1 is SGHTA, CDR2 FQGNSA, per germline. With 4 bases removed from V and 0 bases from J, the gap between germline ends came to 10 bases. Regarding time point: blood at routine non-recurrence follow-up after resection. The study sequenced unsorted whole RNA from tumor, nontumor lung or frozen PBMC. Carried by each TCR cDNA molecule was a unique molecular identifier. TCRdb ran MiXCR on the 5' RACE reads and lists one entry per CDR3 protein. The table records about 120,000 distinct CDR3 sequences, approximately 12% of them present only once. Ten or more counts support this clonotype. Its antigen remains unidentified.

J is TRBJ1-5 and V is TRBV7-2, with D perhaps TRBD1 (5 bases). The material sequenced was PBMCs, taken at follow-up. The receptor comes from a male donor with early-stage non-small cell lung cancer. CDR3 protein: CASSYGTDSNQPQHF. CDR3 bases: TGTGCCAGCAGCTACGGGACGGATAGCAATCAGCCCCAGCATTTT.